This T cell receptor (beta chain) originates from a study of beta chain features in type 1 diabetes. Reverse transcription of all isolated RNA meant that expressed TCRB transcripts were sequenced. This table comes from immunoSEQ multiplex PCR, and its TCRdb copy is limited to in-frame clones, with some not included. The profile shows under 950,000 clones, roughly a sixth of them singletons. The germline gives CDR1 LNHNV, CDR2 YYDKDF (reference sequence). This CDR3 is built from 13 residues. Trimming shortened V by 3 bases and J by 1 base, and 3 bases separated the two germline ends. The receptor was isolated from a woman aged 18 to 35 in good health. The sample was naive CD4+ T cells from blood. The chain joins TRBV15 to TRBJ1-4; D remains ambiguous. CDR3 region: CATSRGTNEKLFF. In DNA, the CDR3 is TGTGCCACCAGCAGGGGAACTAATGAAAAACTGTTTTTT.